The TCR beta chain described here comes from a study of TIL therapy for anti-PD-1-resistant metastatic lung cancer (dated by TCRdb to the early 2020s). In terms of the full investigation: Tumors were harvested before any PD-1/PD-L1 blockade; patients then received nivolumab, and those progressing received lymphodepletion, expanded TIL infusion and IL-2. T cell receptor beta sequencing of tumor and peripheral blood served to follow clonotypes across the tumor, the expanded TIL product, and serial blood samples. Enrolled patients had a median age of around 58 years (range about 38-80) and a median tumor PD-L1 proportion score of roughly 6%. A median non-synonymous tumor mutation burden of approximately 1.4 mutations per megabase was determined across the cohort by whole-exome sequencing. Most of the cohort had lung adenocarcinoma, a few tumors were EGFR-mutant and two were ALK-rearranged, and half of the patients were current or former smokers. Beyond this particular receptor, the publication reports: Generalizability was limited because the cohort was highly selected, with more treatment-naive, never-smoker and oncogene-addicted patients included than is typical. The baseline peripheral repertoire was partially replaced by infused TIL clonotypes, which then decayed over months, and persistence showed no apparent association with response. The study protocol defined all tumor marker inferences as exploratory.

TCR beta CDR3 regions were amplified from genomic DNA with the immunoSEQ v3 hsTCRB kit using bias-controlled multiplex PCR. TCR libraries were sequenced on an Illumina NextSeq 500 to some 2.2 million read pairs for survey level or 5-6 million for deep level. Under the source paper's analysis protocol: V, D and J genes were assigned, non-productive sequences were removed, and clonality was reported by immunoSEQ Analyzer software. Repertoires of infused TIL and blood were compared using productive Simpson clonality and the Morisita overlap index of productive TRB rearrangements. For each clone in blood, the absolute clonotype count was estimated by multiplying the lymphocyte count by the CD3+ fraction and by the clone's productive frequency. TCRdb limited this immuneACCESS table to in-frame rearrangements with V and J called. A share of clones is missing; checked studies link under half to unresolved V genes, and the rest is unexplained. For V, J and clone size, that table is used; D and trimming come from the DNA. Here the sample has approximately 60,000 clones; approximately 80% occur a single time. The top ten constitute roughly 3% of the sample.

Via the germline V gene, CDR1 is SGDLS and CDR2 YYNGEE. V is cut back by 2 bases and J by 6 bases, with 5 bases in the junction unmatched. The CDR3 covers 14 residues, taking in both the cysteine and the phenylalanine. The sequence is cut down to CDR3 DNA, 42 bases in frame from base 1. In the paper's terms, the time point label means: pre-treatment sample, taken before nivolumab and TIL therapy. Adults with stage 4 NSCLC were enrolled in a dual-center phase I trial from October 2017 to January 2020. Samples were obtained from a single-arm, open-label phase I trial in which tumor-infiltrating lymphocyte therapy with nivolumab was evaluated in advanced non-small cell lung cancer. Blood mononuclear cells were isolated from EDTA tubes by Ficoll gradient and were snap-frozen as pellets, and DNA was extracted with a Qiagen mini-prep kit. This clone was seen once. Its antigen has not been determined. No base-level quality is on record; no much larger clone is a single base apart.

The sequence joins TRBV9 to TRBJ1-2, and TRBD1 aligns with 9 junction nucleotides. The sample in question was blood, obtained at baseline. This TCR was sampled from a person aged 25 to 79 with non-small cell lung cancer. The CDR3 here reads CASSVTTGGDGYTF. At the DNA level, the sequence is TGTGCCAGCAGCGTCACGACAGGGGGGGATGGCTACACCTTC.